This TCR beta chain stems from a study of cytomegalovirus exposure and HLA in healthy donors. CDR3 length: 13 amino acids. V gave up 3 bases and J gave up 2 bases, with 5 bases separating them. The germline V gene encodes CDR1 SGHTA and CDR2 FQGNSA. Primers: 60 Vbeta forward and 13 Jbeta reverse. Measured with immunoSEQ multiplex PCR; TCRdb has only the in-frame clones, and not every one. Among 95,000 to 100,000 clones listed, about 85% were seen once. Participants comprised healthy donors of bone marrow. The chain is built from TRBV7-2 and TRBJ2-1; D is unclear. The receptor comes from a man aged 25 to 40 in good health and CMV-seronegative. Sequencing used PBMCs. CDR3 in DNA: TGTGCCAGCAGCTTCGAGGCCTACAATGAGCAGTTCTTC. This codes for CASSFEAYNEQFF.